This T cell receptor beta chain was recorded in a study of T cell repertoires in aging, cancer and after chemotherapy. On the study more broadly: Patients with glioblastoma brain tumors were sampled before and after temozolomide-based therapy.

The study, taken as a whole, reports: Immunological memory after chemotherapy cannot be judged from the repertoire data. Healthy donors lost TCR diversity with age mainly through richness, cancer patients through richness and evenness.

Peripheral blood genomic DNA, not sorted cells or RNA, was the template. This clonotype showed up just a few times. Its antigen is undetermined. TRB rearrangements spanning V, D and J were amplified using mixed TRB-A/B primers. TCRdb itself ran the multiplex PCR reads through MiXCR, one entry per CDR3 protein. Among roughly 2,000 distinct CDR3 sequences, 35% to 40% were seen once, and the ten largest hold 25% to 30%. The CDR3 has 14 residues. Germline V gene lookup returns CDR1 LNHDA and CDR2 SQIVND (reference sequence). V lost 4 bases and J lost 6, with 12 bases in between. The source is a human donor with a solid tumor. The sample consisted of blood. V is TRBV19 and J is TRBJ1-4; possibly TRBD1 for D (5 bases). The CDR3, as DNA: TGTGCCAGTAGTACAAGGGGTACCCATGAAAAACTGTTTTTT. Translating gives CASSTRGTHEKLFF.